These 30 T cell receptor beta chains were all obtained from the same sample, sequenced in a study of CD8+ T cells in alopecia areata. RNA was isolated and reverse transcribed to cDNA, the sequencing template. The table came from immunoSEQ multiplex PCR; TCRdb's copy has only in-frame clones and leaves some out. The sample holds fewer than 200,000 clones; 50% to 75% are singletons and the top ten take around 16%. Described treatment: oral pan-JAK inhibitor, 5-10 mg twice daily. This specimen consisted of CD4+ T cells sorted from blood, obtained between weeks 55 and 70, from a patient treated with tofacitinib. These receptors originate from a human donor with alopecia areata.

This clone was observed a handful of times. DNA of the CDR3: TGCAGCGTATTTAGCGGGGTTGAGACCCAGTACTTC. It translates to CSVFSGVETQYF. The V gene is TRBV29-1, the J gene TRBJ2-5; 8 bases match TRBD2. Germline CDR1 SQVTM, CDR2 ANQGSEA. The CDR3 consists of 12 residues. V lost 6 bases, J lost 5 bases, and 5 bases stayed unmatched.

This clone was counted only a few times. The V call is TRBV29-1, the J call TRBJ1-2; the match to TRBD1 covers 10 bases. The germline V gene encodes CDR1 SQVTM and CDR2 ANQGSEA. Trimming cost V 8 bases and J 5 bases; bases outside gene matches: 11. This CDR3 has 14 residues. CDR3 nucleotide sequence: TGCAGCATACCCCGGGACAGGGGAGAGTATGGCTACACCTTC. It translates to CSIPRDRGEYGYTF.

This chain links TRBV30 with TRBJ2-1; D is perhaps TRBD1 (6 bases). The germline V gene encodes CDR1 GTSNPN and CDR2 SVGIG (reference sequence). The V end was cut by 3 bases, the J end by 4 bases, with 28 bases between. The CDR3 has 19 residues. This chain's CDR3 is CAWSRTALDEAGRYNEQFF. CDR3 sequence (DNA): TGTGCCTGGAGCCGGACAGCCCTCGACGAAGCCGGCAGATACAATGAGCAGTTCTTC.

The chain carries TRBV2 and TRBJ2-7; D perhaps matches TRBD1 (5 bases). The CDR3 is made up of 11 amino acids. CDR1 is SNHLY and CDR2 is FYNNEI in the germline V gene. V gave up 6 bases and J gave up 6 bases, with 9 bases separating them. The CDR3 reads CASSRAPEQYF. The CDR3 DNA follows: TGTGCCAGCAGCAGGGCCCCCGAGCAGTACTTC. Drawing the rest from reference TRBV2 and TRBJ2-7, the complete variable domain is EPEVTQTPSHQVTQMGQEVILRCVPISNHLYFYWYRQILGQKVEFLVSFYNNEISEKSEIFDDQFSVERPDGSNFTLKIRSTKLEDSAMYFCASSRAPEQYFGPGTRLTVT.

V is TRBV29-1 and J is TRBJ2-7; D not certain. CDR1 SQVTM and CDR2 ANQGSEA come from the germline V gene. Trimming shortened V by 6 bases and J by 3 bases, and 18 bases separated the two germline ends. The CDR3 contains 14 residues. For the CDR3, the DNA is TGCAGCGTCAAGGAGACGGTAGGGAACTACGAGCAGTACTTC. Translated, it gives CSVKETVGNYEQYF.

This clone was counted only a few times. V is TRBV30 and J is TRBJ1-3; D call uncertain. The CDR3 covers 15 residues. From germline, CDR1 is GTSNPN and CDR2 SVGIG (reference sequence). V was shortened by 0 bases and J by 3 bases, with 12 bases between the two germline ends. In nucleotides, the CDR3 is TGTGCCTGGAGTGTGAGGAGGTCGGGTGGAAACACCATATATTTT. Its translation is CAWSVRRSGGNTIYF.

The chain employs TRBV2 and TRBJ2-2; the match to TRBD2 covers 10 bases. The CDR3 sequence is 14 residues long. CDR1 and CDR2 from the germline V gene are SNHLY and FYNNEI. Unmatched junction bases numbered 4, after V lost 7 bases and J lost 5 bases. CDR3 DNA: TGTGCCAGCACTAGCGGGGGAATAACCGGGGAGCTGTTTTTT. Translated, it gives CASTSGGITGELFF.

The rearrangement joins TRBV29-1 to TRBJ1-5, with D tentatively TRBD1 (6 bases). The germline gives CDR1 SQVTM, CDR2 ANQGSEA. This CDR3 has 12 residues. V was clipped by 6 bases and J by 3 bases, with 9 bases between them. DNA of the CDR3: TGCAGCGTCCGGGACACCAATCAGCCCCAGCATTTT. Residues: CSVRDTNQPQHF.

This chain's CDR3 is CSAEPLAGGAYNEQFF. CDR3 coding DNA: TGCAGCGCGGAACCTCTAGCGGGGGGCGCTTACAATGAGCAGTTCTTC. The V call is TRBV29-1, the J call TRBJ2-1; TRBD2 matches 11 bases. The V and J ends lost 7 bases and 4 bases, in that order; junction bases with no gene match: 12. The CDR3 runs to 16 residues. Germline V lookup: CDR1 SQVTM, CDR2 ANQGSEA.

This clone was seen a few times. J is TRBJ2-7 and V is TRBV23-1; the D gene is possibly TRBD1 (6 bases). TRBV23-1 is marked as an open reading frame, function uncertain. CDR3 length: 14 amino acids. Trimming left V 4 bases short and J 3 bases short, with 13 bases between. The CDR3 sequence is CASSRRTGIYEQYF. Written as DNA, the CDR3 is TGCGCCAGCAGTCGCAGAACAGGGATCTACGAGCAGTACTTC.

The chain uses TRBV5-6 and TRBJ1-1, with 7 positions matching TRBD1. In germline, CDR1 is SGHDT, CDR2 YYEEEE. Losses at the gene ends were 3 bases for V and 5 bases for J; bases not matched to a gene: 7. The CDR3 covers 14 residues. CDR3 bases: TGTGCCAGCAGCTGGACGGACAGGTTGACTGAAGCTTTCTTT. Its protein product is CASSWTDRLTEAFF. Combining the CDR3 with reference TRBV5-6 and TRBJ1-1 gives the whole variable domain DAGVTQSPTHLIKTRGQQVTLRCSPKSGHDTVSWYQQALGQGPQFIFQYYEEEERQRGNFPDRFSGHQFPNYSSELNVNALLLGDSALYLCASSWTDRLTEAFFGQGTRLTVV.

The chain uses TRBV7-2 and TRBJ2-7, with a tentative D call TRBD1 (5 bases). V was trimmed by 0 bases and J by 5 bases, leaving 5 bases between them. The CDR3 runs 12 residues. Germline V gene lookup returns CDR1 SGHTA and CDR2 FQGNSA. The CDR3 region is CASSLAGDEQYF. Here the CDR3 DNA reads TGTGCCAGCAGCTTAGCAGGGGACGAGCAGTACTTC.

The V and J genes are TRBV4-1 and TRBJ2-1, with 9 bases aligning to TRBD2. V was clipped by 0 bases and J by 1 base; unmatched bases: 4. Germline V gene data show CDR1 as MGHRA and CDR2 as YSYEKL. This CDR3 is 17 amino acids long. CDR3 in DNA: TGCGCCAGCAGCCAAGATGAGCTAGCGGGGTCCTACAATGAGCAGTTCTTC. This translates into CASSQDELAGSYNEQFF.

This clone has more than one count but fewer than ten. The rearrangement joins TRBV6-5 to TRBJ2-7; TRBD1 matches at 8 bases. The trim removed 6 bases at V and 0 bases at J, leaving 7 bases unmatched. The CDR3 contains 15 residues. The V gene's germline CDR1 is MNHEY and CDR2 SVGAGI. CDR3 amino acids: CASRPGQAVSYEQYF. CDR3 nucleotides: TGTGCCAGCAGGCCGGGACAGGCAGTCTCCTACGAGCAGTACTTC.

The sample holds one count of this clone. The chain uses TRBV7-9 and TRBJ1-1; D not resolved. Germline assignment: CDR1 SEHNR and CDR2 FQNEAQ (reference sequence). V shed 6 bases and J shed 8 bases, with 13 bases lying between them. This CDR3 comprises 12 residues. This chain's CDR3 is CASRGLISEAFF. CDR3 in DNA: TGTGCCAGCAGAGGTTTGATTTCCGAAGCTTTCTTT.

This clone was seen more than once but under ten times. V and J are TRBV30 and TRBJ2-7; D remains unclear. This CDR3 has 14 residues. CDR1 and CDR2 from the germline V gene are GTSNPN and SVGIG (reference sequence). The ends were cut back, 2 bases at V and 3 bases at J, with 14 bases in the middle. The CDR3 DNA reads TGTGCCTGGAGTTCCCGGGCCTGGGGCTACGAGCAGTACTTC. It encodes CAWSSRAWGYEQYF.

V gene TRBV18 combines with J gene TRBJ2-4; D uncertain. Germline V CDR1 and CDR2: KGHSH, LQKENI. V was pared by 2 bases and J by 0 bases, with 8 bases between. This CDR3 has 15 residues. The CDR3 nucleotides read TGTGCCAGCTCACCAGGGGATTTAGCCAAAAACATTCAGTACTTC. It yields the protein CASSPGDLAKNIQYF. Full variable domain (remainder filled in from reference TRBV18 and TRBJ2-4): NAGVMQNPRHLVRRRGQEARLRCSPMKGHSHVYWYRQLPEEGLKFMVYLQKENIIDESGMPKERFSAEFPKEGPSILRIQQVVRGDSAAYFCASSPGDLAKNIQYFGAGTRLSVL.

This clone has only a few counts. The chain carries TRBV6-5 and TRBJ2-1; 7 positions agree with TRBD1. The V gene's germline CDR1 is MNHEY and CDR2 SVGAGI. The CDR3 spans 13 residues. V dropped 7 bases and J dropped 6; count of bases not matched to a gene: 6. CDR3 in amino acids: CASNPQGSNEQFF. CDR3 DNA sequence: TGTGCCAGCAACCCACAGGGGAGCAATGAGCAGTTCTTC.

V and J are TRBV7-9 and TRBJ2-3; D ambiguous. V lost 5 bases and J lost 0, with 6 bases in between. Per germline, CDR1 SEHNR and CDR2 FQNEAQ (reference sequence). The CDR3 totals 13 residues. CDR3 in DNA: TGTGCCAGCAGCCCCGGTAGCACAGATACGCAGTATTTT. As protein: CASSPGSTDTQYF. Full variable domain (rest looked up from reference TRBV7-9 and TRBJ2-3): DTGVSQNPRHKITKRGQNVTFRCDPISEHNRLYWYRQTLGQGPEFLTYFQNEAQLEKSRLLSDRFSAERPKGSFSTLEIQRTEQGDSAMYLCASSPGSTDTQYFGPGTRLTVL.

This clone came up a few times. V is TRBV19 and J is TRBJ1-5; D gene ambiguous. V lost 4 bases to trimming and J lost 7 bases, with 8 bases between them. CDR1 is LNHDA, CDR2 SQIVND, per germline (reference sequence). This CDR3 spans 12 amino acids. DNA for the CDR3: TGTGCCAGTAGTAGGGGTCCGCAGCCCCAGCATTTT. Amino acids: CASSRGPQPQHF.

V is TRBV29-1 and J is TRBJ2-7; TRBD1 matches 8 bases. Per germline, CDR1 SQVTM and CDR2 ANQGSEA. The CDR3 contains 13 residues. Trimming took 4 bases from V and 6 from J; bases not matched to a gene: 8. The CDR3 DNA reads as TGCAGCGTTGGGGCCACGACAGGGGTCGAGCAGTACTTC. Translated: CSVGATTGVEQYF.

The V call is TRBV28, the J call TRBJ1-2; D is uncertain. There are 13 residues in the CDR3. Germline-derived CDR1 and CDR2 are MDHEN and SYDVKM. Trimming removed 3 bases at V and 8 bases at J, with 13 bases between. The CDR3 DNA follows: TGTGCCAGCAGTTTGGTGGGCATAGAGGGCTACACCTTC. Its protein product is CASSLVGIEGYTF.

DNA for the CDR3: TGTGCCAGCAGCTCAAACAGGGCCCTCGGTCCCCACTTT. It encodes CASSSNRALGPHF. The genes are TRBV7-2 and TRBJ1-6; weak D call: TRBD1 (6 bases). V was shortened by 4 bases and J by 18 bases, with 19 bases between the two germline ends. CDR3 size: 13 residues. Germline assignment: CDR1 SGHTA and CDR2 FQGNSA.

CDR3 loop: CASSLVAGGRGEQYF. The DNA of the CDR3 is TGTGCCAGCAGCTTAGTCGCGGGGGGCCGGGGCGAGCAGTACTTC. The rearrangement joins TRBV11-1 to TRBJ2-7, with 8 bases matching TRBD2. Germline V gives CDR1 SGHAT, CDR2 FQDESV (reference sequence). The length of the CDR3 is 15 residues. Losses at the gene ends were 1 base for V and 6 bases for J; bases not matched to a gene: 8.

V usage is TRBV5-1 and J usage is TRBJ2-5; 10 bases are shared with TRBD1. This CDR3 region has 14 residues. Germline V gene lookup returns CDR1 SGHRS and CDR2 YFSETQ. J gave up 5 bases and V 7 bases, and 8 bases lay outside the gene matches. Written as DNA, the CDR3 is TGCGCCAGCTGCCGGACAGGGGGTTCGGAGACCCAGTACTTC. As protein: CASCRTGGSETQYF.

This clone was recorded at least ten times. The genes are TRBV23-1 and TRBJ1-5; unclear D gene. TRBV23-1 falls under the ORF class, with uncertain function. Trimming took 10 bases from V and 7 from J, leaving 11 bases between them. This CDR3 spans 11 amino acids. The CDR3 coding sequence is TGCGCCACCGGCGAGGGACAGCCCCAGCATTTT. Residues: CATGEGQPQHF.

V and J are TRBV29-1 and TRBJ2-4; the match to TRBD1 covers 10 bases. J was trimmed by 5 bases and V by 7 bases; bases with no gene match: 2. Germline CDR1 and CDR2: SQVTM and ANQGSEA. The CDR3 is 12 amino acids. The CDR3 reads CSAGTGENIQYF. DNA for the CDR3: TGCAGCGCAGGGACAGGGGAAAACATTCAGTACTTC. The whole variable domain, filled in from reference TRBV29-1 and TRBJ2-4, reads SAVISQKPSRDICQRGTSLTIQCQVDSQVTMMFWYRQQPGQSLTLIATANQGSEATYESGFVIDKFPISRPNLTFSTLTVSNMSPEDSSIYLCSAGTGENIQYFGAGTRLSVL.

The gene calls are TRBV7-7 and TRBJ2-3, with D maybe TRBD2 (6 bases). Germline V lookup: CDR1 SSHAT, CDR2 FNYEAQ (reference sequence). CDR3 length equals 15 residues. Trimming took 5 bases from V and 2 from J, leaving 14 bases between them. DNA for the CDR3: TGTGCCAGCAGCCCCCAGGCGGGACTCACAGATACGCAGTATTTT. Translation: CASSPQAGLTDTQYF. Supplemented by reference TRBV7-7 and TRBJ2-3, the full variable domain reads GAGVSQSPRYKVTKRGQDVTLRCDPISSHATLYWYQQALGQGPEFLTYFNYEAQPDKSGLPSDRFSAERPEGSISTLTIQRTEQRDSAMYRCASSPQAGLTDTQYFGPGTRLTVL.

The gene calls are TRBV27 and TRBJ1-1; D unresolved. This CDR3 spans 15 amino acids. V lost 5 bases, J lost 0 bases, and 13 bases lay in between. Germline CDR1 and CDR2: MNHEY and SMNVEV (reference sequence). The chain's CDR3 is CASSPRGLMNTEAFF. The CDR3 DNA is TGTGCCAGCAGTCCTCGAGGTCTCATGAACACTGAAGCTTTCTTT.

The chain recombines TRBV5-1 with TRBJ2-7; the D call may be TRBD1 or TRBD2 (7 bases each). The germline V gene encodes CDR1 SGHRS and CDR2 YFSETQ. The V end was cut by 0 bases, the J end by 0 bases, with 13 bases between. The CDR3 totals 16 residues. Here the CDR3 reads CASSLGQGGASYEQYF. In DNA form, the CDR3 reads TGCGCCAGCAGCTTGGGACAGGGAGGGGCCTCCTACGAGCAGTACTTC.